This is a list of T cell receptor beta chains from one sample in a study of blood T cell repertoires in COVID-19. Some clones are missing from TCRdb's copy, which holds only in-frame ones; the method was immunoSEQ multiplex PCR. The sample lists some 190,000 clones; 80% were seen once. The sequencing sample was made of peripheral blood. These receptors originate from a man between 60 and 70 years old with acute or convalescent COVID-19. Each CDR3 is given with its conserved first and last residue.

v_call,cdr3_aa
TRBV29-1,CSVDGYNEQFF
TRBV5-4,CASSSGNLHNEQFF
TRBV19,CASSITTGGTYNEQFF
TRBV3-1/TRBV3-2,CASSPNPTGTSSNQPQHF
TRBV11-2,CASSLEQGGSPLHF
TRBV19,CASSLDIRGNTEAFF
TRBV28,CASREGATNTEAFF
TRBV4-2,CASSQEGGGDSPLHF
TRBV6-1,CASSASRDRRGDSPLHF
TRBV5-1,CASSLGQVNTEAFF
TRBV19,CASSRERLEVEQYF
TRBV2,CASRVTGFVGGYTF
TRBV16,CASSQSSGRDQPQHF
TRBV19,CASSIQGSGANVLTF
TRBV19,CASSDRVSRNEQFF
TRBV4-3,CASSQDKGGQYAETQYF
TRBV2,CASSLREGNYGYTF
TRBV6-5,CASSYSGTGGAGNTF
TRBV24-1,CATSGETGSNEQFF